This TCR beta chain is from a study of blood T cell repertoires in COVID-19. Across the study: PBMCs, B-cell-depleted T cells, or T cells were the source of the cDNA or gDNA that made up the material.

Germline V gene data show CDR1 as ENHRY and CDR2 as SYGVKD. V was clipped by 1 base and J by 1 base, with 13 bases between them. The CDR3 extends over 16 amino acids. Assay: immunoSEQ multiplex PCR; the TCRdb copy retains only in-frame clones and omits some. The top ten hold around 2% of the sample, which has around 71,000 clones, approximately 86% seen once. The material sequenced was peripheral blood. This receptor was identified in a woman aged 55-70 years with acute or convalescent COVID-19. The gene calls are TRBV10-3 and TRBJ1-1; possibly TRBD1 for D (6 bases). This chain's CDR3 is CAISELTPQGNTEAFF. Here the CDR3 DNA reads TGTGCCATCAGTGAGTTGACTCCACAGGGGAACACTGAAGCTTTCTTT.